This T cell receptor (beta chain) was recorded in a study of T cells in Graves' hyperthyroidism and ophthalmopathy. Graves' hyperthyroidism was deemed stable absent ophthalmopathy progression within 18 months. Out of about 10 ml of fresh peripheral blood came the PBMCs. RNA transcripts served as the template for amplifying TCR beta CDR3 regions. First-round RT-PCR with HTBI primers amplified the TCR CDR3 region. TCRdb itself ran the multiplex PCR reads through MiXCR, one entry per CDR3 protein. The table has over 650,000 distinct CDR3 sequences, about a sixth seen once. The CDR3 covers 13 residues. Germline trimming cut 5 bases from V and 7 bases from J; bases unmatched to any gene: 4. The V gene's germline CDR1 is SGHRS and CDR2 YFSETQ. Study-wide results and limits: Classification by a 13 V-J model distinguished ophthalmopathy from stable hyperthyroidism.

This clonotype was observed a few times. The antigen is undetermined. Sequenced: blood. This rearrangement joins TRBV5-1 to TRBJ1-1, with 11 bases matching TRBD1. This TCR came from a man aged 18-30 years with Graves' hyperthyroidism. The DNA of the CDR3 is TGCGCCAGCAGATGGGGGACAGGGGGTGAAGCTTTCTTT. It yields the protein CASRWGTGGEAFF.